These 32 T cell receptor beta chains were all obtained from the same sample, sequenced in a study of OX40 agonist ivuxolimab in advanced cancers. This table comes from immunoSEQ multiplex PCR, and its TCRdb copy is limited to in-frame clones, with some not included. The repertoire holds over 85,000 clones, with 80% to 90% as singletons. The starting material was CD4+ or CD8+ T cells sorted from blood, obtained in a trial of the OX40 agonist ivuxolimab. Receptor source: an adult with an advanced solid tumor such as melanoma, head and neck, liver or kidney cancer.

This clone was counted between two and nine times. This chain joins TRBV5-4 and TRBJ2-5; the D is unclear. This CDR3 has 12 amino acids. CDR1 and CDR2 from the germline V gene are SGHNT and YYREEE (reference sequence). V was shortened by 4 bases and J by 3 bases, with 7 bases between the two germline ends. CDR3 loop: CASSPGEETQYF. CDR3 nucleotides: TGTGCCAGCAGCCCAGGAGAAGAGACCCAGTACTTC.

V and J are TRBV21-1 and TRBJ2-7; the table assigns TRBD2, which was not confirmed against the DNA. TRBV21-1 is annotated as a pseudogene. This CDR3 has 13 amino acids. This chain's CDR3 is CASSGLAAEEQYV. The CDR3 nucleotides read TGTGCCAGCAGCGGACTAGCGGCTGAAGAGCAGTACGTC.

This clone was seen a handful of times. This CDR3 is CASSGGLAGPNSRFF. For the CDR3, the DNA is TGTGCCAGCAGCGGGGGACTAGCGGGGCCCAATAGCCGGTTCTTC. J is TRBJ2-1 and V is TRBV9; 13 positions agree with TRBD2. There are 15 residues in the CDR3. After removal of 3 bases from V and 15 bases from J, the junction contained 12 bases not matched to a gene. Germline V gene data show CDR1 as SGDLS and CDR2 as YYNGEE.

The chain links TRBV25-1 to TRBJ1-2; TRBD1 agrees at 10 bases. Germline V gene sequence: CDR1 MGHDK, CDR2 SYGVNS. The CDR3 contains 14 residues. J gave up 7 bases and V 5 bases, and 7 bases lay outside the gene matches. The CDR3 loop is CASSLTGGRGGYTF. The CDR3 coding sequence is TGTGCCAGCAGTCTGACAGGGGGCCGGGGTGGCTACACCTTC.

V is TRBV15 and J is TRBJ2-3, with D unresolved. The CDR3 is made up of 14 amino acids. V lost 0 bases, J lost 4 bases, and 8 bases lay in between. The germline CDR1 and CDR2 sequences are LNHNV and YYDKDF (reference sequence). DNA of the CDR3: TGTGCCACCAGCAGAGATCAGACGGCAGATACGCAGTATTTT. Protein product: CATSRDQTADTQYF.

The chain combines TRBV28 with TRBJ1-6; D unresolved. The germline V gene encodes CDR1 MDHEN and CDR2 SYDVKM. The CDR3 is 12 residues long. V lost 2 bases, J lost 10 bases, and 6 bases lay in between. The CDR3 loop is CASSLGGSPLHF. In DNA, the CDR3 is TGTGCCAGCAGTTTAGGAGGCTCACCCCTCCACTTT.

J is TRBJ1-1 and V is TRBV7-2; a possible D gene is TRBD1 (5 bases). Germline CDR1 SGHTA, CDR2 FQGNSA. This CDR3 spans 14 amino acids. Deletions cut 0 bases from V and 5 bases from J, with 10 bases between. The CDR3 sequence: CASSLARGGTEAFF. The CDR3 coding sequence is TGTGCCAGCAGCTTAGCGCGTGGGGGGACTGAAGCTTTCTTT.

Note on this clone: One junction end disagrees with the germline gene, perhaps due to a read error. The rearrangement joins TRBV7-8 to TRBJ1-4; perhaps TRBD1 as D (6 bases). CDR1 is SGHVS, CDR2 FQNEAQ, per germline. This CDR3 contains 15 residues. The CDR3 loop reads CASSLQGGSKEKLFF. The CDR3 nucleotides are TGTGCCAGCAGCCTACAGGGAGGTTCTAAGGAAAAACTGTTTTTT.

V is TRBV28 and J is TRBJ2-5; D possibly matches TRBD1 or TRBD2 (6 bases each). Germline lookup yields CDR1 MDHEN and CDR2 SYDVKM. The CDR3 sequence is 11 residues long. V was cut by 7 bases and J by 5 bases, with 8 bases left in between. Here the CDR3 reads CASTGGETQYF. The CDR3 bases are TGTGCCAGCACCGGGGGCGAGACCCAGTACTTC. Full variable domain (missing parts from reference TRBV28 and TRBJ2-5): DVKVTQSSRYLVKRTGEKVFLECVQDMDHENMFWYRQDPGLGLRLIYFSYDVKMKEKGDIPEGYSVSREKKERFSLILESASTNQTSMYLCASTGGETQYFGPGTRLLVL.

The chain joins TRBV6-5 to TRBJ1-5; unclear D gene. The CDR3 runs to 15 residues. Germline V CDR1 and CDR2: MNHEY, SVGAGI. With 5 bases removed from V and 4 bases from J, the gap between germline ends came to 15 bases. CDR3: CASSVAPGGNQPQHF. The CDR3 nucleotides read TGTGCCAGCAGTGTCGCCCCCGGTGGGAATCAGCCCCAGCATTTT.

This chain links TRBV28 with TRBJ1-5, with D hard to call. In germline, CDR1 is MDHEN, CDR2 SYDVKM. The CDR3 spans 11 residues. V shed 1 base and J shed 6 bases, with 1 base lying between them. The CDR3 loop is CASSLSQPQHF. As DNA, the CDR3 is TGTGCCAGCAGTTTATCTCAGCCCCAGCATTTT. The variable domain in full, completed from reference TRBV28 and TRBJ1-5, reads DVKVTQSSRYLVKRTGEKVFLECVQDMDHENMFWYRQDPGLGLRLIYFSYDVKMKEKGDIPEGYSVSREKKERFSLILESASTNQTSMYLCASSLSQPQHFGDGTRLSIL.

The chain uses TRBV5-6 and TRBJ1-1; D uncertain. CDR3 size: 13 residues. Germline V gene sequence: CDR1 SGHDT, CDR2 YYEEEE. Trimming cost V 4 bases and J 1 base, with 8 bases left between them. The CDR3 DNA reads TGTGCCAGCAGCCGGCCTTGGAACACTGAAGCTTTCTTT. It translates to CASSRPWNTEAFF.

About this clone itself: One junction end does not reproduce the germline sequence, and a read error may be involved. The chain links TRBV29-1 to TRBJ1-6, with D possibly matching TRBD1 (5 bases). The CDR3 spans 14 residues. CDR1 and CDR2 (germline): SQVTM, ANQGSEA. The CDR3 DNA sequence: TGTACGGGGAGGGATGACAGATATAATTCACCCCTCCACTTT. It translates to CTGRDDRYNSPLHF.

The J gene is TRBJ2-7, the V gene TRBV7-2; possibly TRBD1 for D (6 bases). The CDR3 contains 14 residues. Germline V lookup: CDR1 SGHTA, CDR2 FQGNSA. Trimming pared 5 bases from V and 3 bases from J, leaving 14 bases between. The CDR3 nucleotides read TGTGCCAGCAGCCCGAGGACAGCAGACTACGAGCAGTACTTC. Translating it yields CASSPRTADYEQYF.

The chain is built from TRBV7-3 and TRBJ2-3, with 12 bases that match TRBD2. Trimming at V came to 3 bases and at J to 4 bases, leaving 5 bases not matched to a gene. Germline V CDR1 and CDR2: SGHTA, FQGTGA. CDR3 length: 16 residues. In DNA form, the CDR3 reads TGTGCCAGCAGCTTTGGACTAGCGGGGCCCGCAGATACGCAGTATTTT. Protein: CASSFGLAGPADTQYF.

The rearrangement uses TRBV28 and TRBJ2-7; 7 nucleotides agree with TRBD2. CDR3 length equals 14 residues. V lost 4 bases, J lost 1 base, and 4 bases stayed unmatched. Germline CDR1 and CDR2: MDHEN and SYDVKM. In DNA, the CDR3 is TGTGCCAGCAGTTCCCCGGGACTATCCTACGAGCAGTACTTC. Translated, it gives CASSSPGLSYEQYF.

CDR3 nucleotides: TGTGCCAGCAGCTTGAGTGGGATGAACACTGAAGCTTTCTTT. As protein: CASSLSGMNTEAFF. The V call is TRBV7-2, the J call TRBJ1-1; no reliable D call. V lost 3 bases and J 0 bases, leaving 8 bases between the germline ends. CDR1 is SGHTA and CDR2 is FQGNSA in the germline V gene. The CDR3 covers 14 residues.

The V call is TRBV6-5, the J call TRBJ1-1; D unclear. The CDR3 is 11 amino acids. Germline V gene sequence: CDR1 MNHEY, CDR2 SVGAGI. CDR3 in amino acids: CATEGNTEAFF. Here the CDR3 DNA reads TGTGCAACAGAGGGGAACACTGAAGCTTTCTTT.

The chain joins TRBV4-3 to TRBJ2-4, with TRBD1 identical over 7 bases. J lost 3 bases, V lost 1 base, and 12 bases had no gene match. The CDR3 loop spans 18 amino acids. The germline CDR1 and CDR2 sequences are LGHNA and YSLEER. The CDR3 nucleotides read TGCGCCAGCAGCCAAGCTCTAACAGGGGCGACGGGCAAAAACATTCAGTACTTC. Amino acid sequence: CASSQALTGATGKNIQYF.

J is TRBJ2-7 and V is TRBV21-1; TRBD1, as called in the table, went unchecked against the DNA. TRBV21-1 is termed a pseudogene. The length of the CDR3 is 19 residues. The CDR3 DNA is TGTGCCAGCAGCAATGGCGGGGACAGGGGCCCAAGGGGCTCCTACGAGCAGTACGTC. Translated: CASSNGGDRGPRGSYEQYV.

The CDR3 DNA follows: TGTGCCAGCACAATTGTGGAGGGGACTGAAGCTTTCTTT. Translated: CASTIVEGTEAFF. The V gene is TRBV2, the J gene TRBJ1-1, with D tentatively TRBD1 (5 bases). Germline V gene sequence: CDR1 SNHLY, CDR2 FYNNEI. The V gene lost 7 bases and the J gene lost 5 bases, with 14 bases spanning the gap. The CDR3 is made up of 13 amino acids.

The CDR3 DNA reads TGTGCCAGCAGTTACTATGTTCAGGGGACTGAAGCTTTCTTT. Translation gives CASSYYVQGTEAFF. The chain links TRBV6-5 to TRBJ1-1, with D possibly TRBD1 on 6 matching bases. There are 14 residues in the CDR3. The germline V gene encodes CDR1 MNHEY and CDR2 SVGAGI. V was pared by 1 base and J by 5 bases, with 11 bases between.

This chain joins TRBV5-1 and TRBJ2-5; 11 bases are shared with TRBD2. CDR1 and CDR2 from the germline V gene are SGHRS and YFSETQ. The CDR3 is 16 residues long. The junction had 6 bases not matched to a gene; V was cut back by 4 bases and J by 1 base. In nucleotides, the CDR3 is TGCGCCAGCAGCCTAACCGGGACTAGCGGCCAAGAGACCCAGTACTTC. Translating gives CASSLTGTSGQETQYF.

This clone was detected only once. This rearrangement joins TRBV10-3 to TRBJ2-2; TRBD2 matches at 11 bases. The CDR3 contains 15 residues. Germline values: CDR1 ENHRY, CDR2 SYGVKD. V lost 7 bases, J lost 5 bases, and 6 bases stayed unmatched. In DNA, the CDR3 is TGTGCCATCACTAGCGGGGGGCTGAGGACCGGGGAGCTGTTTTTT. It translates to CAITSGGLRTGELFF.

The sample holds one count of this clone. V usage is TRBV5-6 and J usage is TRBJ2-7; the D is unclear. V dropped 1 base and J dropped 0 bases, with 8 bases sitting between them. The CDR3 consists of 14 residues. Germline V gene data show CDR1 as SGHDT and CDR2 as YYEEEE. CDR3 protein: CASSLRWSSYEQYF. The CDR3 coding sequence is TGTGCCAGCAGCTTGCGGTGGTCCTCCTACGAGCAGTACTTC.

The chain couples TRBV7-2 to TRBJ2-3; D ambiguous. This CDR3 has 15 residues. V lost 2 bases and J 0 bases, leaving 9 bases between the germline ends. Germline lookup yields CDR1 SGHTA and CDR2 FQGNSA. Written as DNA, the CDR3 is TGTGCCAGCAGCTTACAGCCAACTAGCACAGATACGCAGTATTTT. This gives the protein CASSLQPTSTDTQYF.

This clone turned up a few times. This sequence joins TRBV7-2 and TRBJ2-7; possibly TRBD2 for D (6 bases). Deletions cut 1 base from V and 2 bases from J, with 12 bases between. Germline values: CDR1 SGHTA, CDR2 FQGNSA. This CDR3 comprises 15 residues. The chain's CDR3 is CASSLGVGGTYEQYF. The CDR3 coding sequence is TGTGCCAGCAGCTTAGGGGTCGGAGGGACCTACGAGCAGTACTTC.

The V gene is TRBV5-1, the J gene TRBJ1-2; D is undetermined. CDR1 is SGHRS, CDR2 YFSETQ, per germline. The CDR3 consists of 13 residues. The ends were cut back, 0 bases at V and 2 bases at J, with 5 bases in the middle. The CDR3: CASSLGGNYGYTF. CDR3 DNA: TGCGCCAGCAGCTTGGGCGGGAACTATGGCTACACCTTC.

Points on this clone: The identical CDR3 is also encoded by other nucleotide sequences in the sample. This rearrangement joins TRBV2 to TRBJ1-1; maybe TRBD1 (6 bases). CDR1 SNHLY and CDR2 FYNNEI come from the germline V gene. Trimming took off 7 bases at V and 1 base at J, with 13 bases between the two ends. CDR3 size: 14 residues. The CDR3 DNA reads as TGTGCCAGCAATCTGGGAGGGGGGAACACTGAAGCTTTCTTT. It yields the protein CASNLGGGNTEAFF. The whole variable domain, remainder taken from reference TRBV2 and TRBJ1-1, is EPEVTQTPSHQVTQMGQEVILRCVPISNHLYFYWYRQILGQKVEFLVSFYNNEISEKSEIFDDQFSVERPDGSNFTLKIRSTKLEDSAMYFCASNLGGGNTEAFFGQGTRLTVV.

The rearrangement uses TRBV7-2 and TRBJ2-3, with 9 bases aligning to TRBD1. The CDR3 runs 15 residues. Per the germline V gene, CDR1 is SGHTA and CDR2 is FQGNSA. Trimming took 5 bases from V and 5 from J; bases not matched to a gene: 8. In DNA form, the CDR3 reads TGTGCCAGCAGCGCGATTCGGACAGGGGTAGATACGCAGTATTTT. Its translation is CASSAIRTGVDTQYF. Full variable domain (rest looked up from reference TRBV7-2 and TRBJ2-3): GAGVSQSPSNKVTEKGKDVELRCDPISGHTALYWYRQSLGQGLEFLIYFQGNSAPDKSGLPSDRFSAERTGGSVSTLTIQRTQQEDSAVYLCASSAIRTGVDTQYFGPGTRLTVL.

The chain carries TRBV6-5 and TRBJ2-7, with D tentatively TRBD1 (5 bases). CDR3 length: 14 amino acids. V was trimmed by 6 bases and J by 3 bases, leaving 15 bases between them. CDR1 is MNHEY, CDR2 SVGAGI, per germline. The DNA for the CDR3 is TGTGCCAGCAGACCACAGGAAAACTTCTACGAGCAGTACTTC. The encoded protein is CASRPQENFYEQYF.

This clone was recorded only once. The rearrangement uses TRBV4-3 and TRBJ2-2; D is ambiguous. CDR3 length: 15 residues. The germline V gene has CDR1 LGHNA and CDR2 YSLEER. V dropped 0 bases and J dropped 2 bases, with 7 bases sitting between them. CDR3 nucleotides: TGCGCCAGCAGCCAAGAAGGCTACAACACCGGGGAGCTGTTTTTT. Protein product: CASSQEGYNTGELFF.